The rows below give T cell receptor beta chains drawn from one sample of a study of beta chain features in type 1 diabetes. The protocol was immunoSEQ multiplex PCR, while the TCRdb copy is restricted to in-frame clones and leaves out a portion. This sample has 430,000 or so clones; roughly 10% occur once, and the top ten carry 0.045% to 0.05%. Sequencing was done on a sample of naive CD4+ T cells from blood. These receptors were obtained from a woman in her late teens or twenties in good health. The CDR3 runs from the conserved cysteine through the conserved F or W. Each record gives: D gene, V gene, J gene, clone size, CDR3 DNA, CDR3 protein. The D gene is left open where the match is weak. The size of a clone is reported for some rows only, either as once, few or many, or as a class for expanded clones.

NA	TRBV5-4	TRBJ2-3	NA	TGTGCCAGCAGCCTACCGGACATCTTTAGCACAGATACGCAGTATTTT	CASSLPDIFSTDTQYF
NA	TRBV18	TRBJ1-5	NA	TGTGCCAGCTCACCCTACAGTGATAGCAATCAGCCCCAGCATTTT	CASSPYSDSNQPQHF
NA	TRBV27	TRBJ2-3	NA	TGTGCCAGCAGTTTGCAGGGGCGGAGGGCAAGGTCAGATACGCAGTATTTT	CASSLQGRRARSDTQYF
TRBD2	TRBV5-1	TRBJ2-5	NA	TGCGCCAGCGGGACTAGCGGGGGATATCAAGAGACCCAGTACTTC	CASGTSGGYQETQYF
NA	TRBV20-1	TRBJ2-7	NA	TGCAGTGCTAGATCGGGGGAGCAGTACTTC	CSARSGEQYF
TRBD2	TRBV29-1	TRBJ2-5	NA	TGCAGCGTTGAATATTCTAGCGGGAAGGGGTGGACCCAGTACTTC	CSVEYSSGKGWTQYF
NA	TRBV9	TRBJ2-5	few	TGTGCCAGCAGCGTAGCCGGGGGCGGGAAGACCCAGTACTTC	CASSVAGGGKTQYF
NA	TRBV11-3	TRBJ2-2	few	TGTGCCAGCAGCACCCGGGCCGCCCGGGTGCTGTTTTTT	CASSTRAARVLFF
NA	TRBV9	TRBJ1-2	few	TGTGCCAGCAGCGTCAGGGATCGCTACACCTTC	CASSVRDRYTF
NA	TRBV7-2	TRBJ2-3	NA	TGTGCCAGCAGCTTAGGATCCGCCGGACAGCCTAGCACAGATACGCAGTATTTT	CASSLGSAGQPSTDTQYF
TRBD1	TRBV14	TRBJ1-1	few	TGTGCCAGCAGCCTAATACAGGGGGCTTGGACAGCTTTCTTT	CASSLIQGAWTAFF
NA	TRBV14	TRBJ2-7	NA	TGTGCCAGCAGCCTAGCGGTAACCTACGAGCAGTACTTC	CASSLAVTYEQYF
NA	TRBV7-2	TRBJ2-1	NA	TGTGCCAGCAGCTTATTCTTCCAGGGTGAGATTGACAATGAGCAGTTCTTC	CASSLFFQGEIDNEQFF